A single sample gave rise to the 20 T cell receptor beta chains below, sequenced in a study of control samples from healthy donors and cancer patients (dated by TCRdb to the early 2020s). The library relied on the immunoSEQ multiplex PCR assay. Imported from immuneACCESS, the table was reduced by TCRdb to in-frame sequences with V and J called. These copies leave out some clones; in studies compared against another copy, an unresolved V gene accounts for under half, and the cause of the remainder is not known. The sample yields about 150,000 clones; approximately 93% were counted once. Around 6.2% of the sample belongs to the ten largest clones. Sample: blood. These receptors all come from a man in his forties or fifties in good health.

This clone came up once. The CDR3 reads CASSLVGMGGKNNEQFF. In DNA form, the CDR3 reads TGCGCCAGCAGCTTGGTGGGTATGGGGGGGAAGAACAATGAGCAGTTCTTC. The V call is TRBV5-1, the J call TRBJ2-1; TRBD2 matches 7 bases. Germline assignment: CDR1 SGHRS and CDR2 YFSETQ. This CDR3 spans 17 amino acids. V was pared by 0 bases and J by 5 bases, with 11 bases of the junction left unmatched.

This clone occurred once. The chain recombines TRBV7-2 with TRBJ2-3, with TRBD2 matching over 14 bases. V shed 0 bases and J 5 bases; nucleotides not matched to a gene: 7. The CDR3 is made up of 18 amino acids. Germline V gene sequence: CDR1 SGHTA, CDR2 FQGNSA. The CDR3 nucleotides are TGTGCCAGCAGCTTAGCCAAGACTAGCGGGGGGGCTGGAGATACGCAGTATTTT. It translates to CASSLAKTSGGAGDTQYF.

V and J are TRBV9 and TRBJ2-3, with a tentative D call TRBD1 (6 bases). V shed 0 bases and J shed 0 bases, with 8 bases lying between them. CDR3 length: 15 residues. Per the germline V gene, CDR1 is SGDLS and CDR2 is YYNGEE. This CDR3 is CASSVEGTSTDTQYF. CDR3 sequence (DNA): TGTGCCAGCAGCGTAGAGGGGACAAGCACAGATACGCAGTATTTT.

This clone was counted a single time. The rearrangement links TRBV5-1 to TRBJ2-3; TRBD1 is a possible D gene (6 bases). V lost 2 bases to trimming and J lost 2 bases, with 9 bases between them. Germline values: CDR1 SGHRS, CDR2 YFSETQ. The CDR3 spans 14 residues. DNA for the CDR3: TGCGCCAGCAGCTTTGGGGGCCCCACAGATACGCAGTATTTT. This gives the protein CASSFGGPTDTQYF.

The gene calls are TRBV28 and TRBJ1-2, with D possibly TRBD1 on 5 matching bases. Germline V CDR1 and CDR2: MDHEN, SYDVKM. V gave up 10 bases and J gave up 2 bases, with 20 bases separating them. The CDR3 spans 15 residues. Here the CDR3 reads CATRAGPSGNYGYTF. For the CDR3, the DNA is TGTGCCACCAGGGCAGGGCCCTCCGGGAACTATGGCTACACCTTC.

The genes are TRBV20-1 and TRBJ1-2; D unclear. Germline CDR1 is DFQATT and CDR2 is SNEGSKA (reference sequence). V lost 1 base and J 4 bases, leaving 4 bases between the germline ends. The CDR3 loop spans 11 amino acids. The CDR3 sequence: CSARGTYGYTF. In nucleotides, the CDR3 is TGCAGTGCTAGAGGTACCTATGGCTACACCTTC.

The gene calls are TRBV2 and TRBJ1-2; possible D gene TRBD1, 5 bases. Trimming shortened V by 5 bases and J by 8 bases, and 15 bases separated the two germline ends. CDR1 and CDR2 from the germline V gene are SNHLY and FYNNEI. The CDR3 is 13 residues long. For the CDR3, the DNA is TGTGCCAGCAGTCTGGACACGAAGGCCGGCTACACCTTC. It yields the protein CASSLDTKAGYTF.

The chain links TRBV4-1 to TRBJ1-4; 7 bases are shared with TRBD1. The CDR3 is 17 residues long. V lost 0 bases, J lost 8 bases, and 12 bases stayed unmatched. CDR1 is MGHRA, CDR2 YSYEKL, per germline. CDR3 nucleotide sequence: TGCGCCAGCAGCCAAGAAGGTCCAGGCAGGGGGAGGGAAAAACTGTTTTTT. Its protein product is CASSQEGPGRGREKLFF.

The rearrangement links TRBV28 to TRBJ1-6; D is uncertain. Per the germline V gene, CDR1 is MDHEN and CDR2 is SYDVKM. V lost 5 bases to trimming and J lost 7 bases, with 12 bases between them. This CDR3 is built from 14 residues. CDR3 sequence reads: CASSPGGLNSPLHF. CDR3 DNA: TGTGCCAGCAGTCCAGGAGGGTTGAATTCACCCCTCCACTTT.

The chain couples TRBV19 to TRBJ1-4; D call uncertain. Germline-derived CDR1 and CDR2 are LNHDA and SQIVND (reference sequence). Trimming pared 3 bases from V and 0 bases from J, leaving 8 bases between. The CDR3 totals 15 residues. Here the CDR3 DNA reads TGTGCCAGTAGTATTGGCGGGTCAACTAATGAAAAACTGTTTTTT. Encoded protein: CASSIGGSTNEKLFF.

V and J are TRBV5-4 and TRBJ1-1; D not resolved. Trimming shortened V by 4 bases and J by 3 bases, and 13 bases separated the two germline ends. The CDR3 has 14 amino acids. Germline V CDR1 and CDR2: SGHNT, YYREEE (reference sequence). CDR3 nucleotide sequence: TGTGCCAGCAGCCGCTGGAAGGCGGACACTGAAGCTTTCTTT. Residues: CASSRWKADTEAFF.

The chain recombines TRBV23-1 with TRBJ1-1; a weak D match, TRBD1 (5 bases). TRBV23-1 is placed among ORFs of uncertain function. Trimming left V 10 bases short and J 2 bases short, with 14 bases between. The length of the CDR3 is 13 residues. The CDR3 coding sequence is TGCGCCACTTGTCTGGGGCGCAACACTGAAGCTTTCTTT. Its translation: CATCLGRNTEAFF.

The chain joins TRBV5-1 to TRBJ2-7; 8 nucleotides align to TRBD1. V trimming: 4 bases; J trimming: 6 bases; junction bases outside the gene matches: 9. This CDR3 region has 14 residues. Germline V lookup: CDR1 SGHRS, CDR2 YFSETQ. CDR3 sequence (DNA): TGCGCCAGCAGCCCCCGACAGGGGACGGGCGAGCAGTACTTC. As protein: CASSPRQGTGEQYF.

The sample holds a few counts of this clone. This sequence joins TRBV11-2 and TRBJ1-1; D is uncertain. The CDR3 is 11 residues long. Germline lookup yields CDR1 SGHAT and CDR2 FQNNGV. V lost 3 bases and J lost 4, with 3 bases in between. The CDR3: CASSFPTEAFF. Written as DNA, the CDR3 is TGTGCCAGCAGCTTTCCCACTGAAGCTTTCTTT.

The chain recombines TRBV30 with TRBJ2-2; TRBD1 might be the D (7 bases). Germline V gene lookup returns CDR1 GTSNPN and CDR2 SVGIG (reference sequence). Deletions cut 6 bases from V and 3 bases from J, with 11 bases between. This CDR3 region has 13 residues. DNA of the CDR3: TGTGCCTGCGCGGGACAGTACACCGGGGAGCTGTTTTTT. As protein: CACAGQYTGELFF. The whole variable domain, remainder taken from reference TRBV30 and TRBJ2-2, is SQTIHQWPATLVQPVGSPLSLECTVEGTSNPNLYWYRQAAGRGLQLLFYSVGIGQISSEVPQNLSASRPQDRQFILSSKKLLLSDSGFYLCACAGQYTGELFFGEGSRLTVL.

The gene calls are TRBV19 and TRBJ1-5; D call uncertain. V was pared by 6 bases and J by 5 bases, with 20 bases between. This CDR3 spans 16 amino acids. The V gene's germline CDR1 is LNHDA and CDR2 SQIVND (reference sequence). CDR3 DNA sequence: TGTGCCAGTAGCTTATCCCCGGGATCACGGGATCAGCCCCAGCATTTT. Translation gives CASSLSPGSRDQPQHF.

The chain recombines TRBV5-6 with TRBJ1-2, with D perhaps TRBD1 (6 bases). Between the trimmed V and J ends, which lost 2 bases and 8 bases, there was a span of 13 bases. The CDR3 is 13 amino acids. Looked up from germline, CDR1 is SGHDT and CDR2 is YYEEEE. The CDR3 reads CASSFGRGRGYTF. CDR3 sequence (DNA): TGTGCCAGCAGCTTCGGCAGGGGTCGCGGCTACACCTTC.

The chain carries TRBV30 and TRBJ1-4, with D unclear. The CDR3 runs 11 residues. V was shortened by 2 bases and J by 8 bases, with 6 bases between the two germline ends. The germline V gene has CDR1 GTSNPN and CDR2 SVGIG (reference sequence). In nucleotides, the CDR3 is TGTGCCTGGAGTCGGGGAGAAAAACTGTTTTTT. Residues: CAWSRGEKLFF.

The genes are TRBV5-5 and TRBJ1-4; possibly TRBD1 for D (5 bases). The length of the CDR3 is 18 residues. In germline, CDR1 is SGHKS, CDR2 YYEKEE (reference sequence). V was clipped by 0 bases and J by 0 bases, with 15 bases between them. As DNA, the CDR3 is TGTGCCAGCAGCTTGGTGGGGCCCCAATATGCAACTAATGAAAAACTGTTTTTT. Protein sequence: CASSLVGPQYATNEKLFF. Full variable domain (rest looked up from reference TRBV5-5 and TRBJ1-4): DAGVTQSPTHLIKTRGQQVTLRCSPISGHKSVSWYQQVLGQGPQFIFQYYEKEERGRGNFPDRFSARQFPNYSSELNVNALLLGDSALYLCASSLVGPQYATNEKLFFGSGTQLSVL.

This chain uses TRBV27 with TRBJ2-2; D is undetermined. Germline values: CDR1 MNHEY, CDR2 SMNVEV (reference sequence). The CDR3 has 14 residues. The germline V and J ends were trimmed by 8 bases and 1 base, with 11 bases remaining between them. CDR3 in DNA: TGTGCCAGCTGTGAGTTCTGGAACACCGGGGAGCTGTTTTTT. It yields the protein CASCEFWNTGELFF.